The 8 T cell receptor beta chains below come from one sample, sequenced in a study of CD8+ T cells in alopecia areata. It was cDNA, reverse transcribed from extracted RNA, that served as the sequencing template. TCRdb keeps only in-frame clones here, not all; method: immunoSEQ multiplex PCR. The data contain around 80,000 clones, roughly 50% of them singletons. The sequenced sample was NKG2D-high CD8+ T cells sorted from blood. These receptors originate from a human donor with alopecia areata.

This chain links TRBV28 with TRBJ2-7; no clear D. Trimming left V 3 bases short and J 9 bases short, with 6 bases between. The CDR3 is made up of 10 amino acids. The germline CDR1 and CDR2 sequences are MDHEN and SYDVKM. The CDR3 loop is CASSLDVQYF. In DNA form, the CDR3 reads TGTGCCAGCAGTTTGGACGTGCAGTACTTC.

This clone appeared a few times. The chain has TRBV29-1 and TRBJ2-7, with TRBD2 identical over 8 bases. The CDR3 extends over 15 amino acids. Trimming removed 4 bases from V and 6 bases from J; junction bases left unmatched: 14. Germline V gene lookup returns CDR1 SQVTM and CDR2 ANQGSEA. CDR3 sequence (DNA): TGCAGCGTTGTCCCAATCGCGGCGGGAGGAGCCGAGCAGTACTTC. Translation: CSVVPIAAGGAEQYF.

This clone was seen a few times. The chain couples TRBV29-1 to TRBJ2-5; 7 nucleotides match TRBD2. Judging by the DNA end, TRBJ2-7 fits better; the J call may be wrong. Per germline, CDR1 SQVTM and CDR2 ANQGSEA. CDR3 length equals 14 residues. The CDR3 DNA sequence: TGCAGCGTTGCGGATACTAGCGACTCCTACGAGCAGTACTTC. Translation: CSVADTSDSYEQYF.

The CDR3 nucleotides are TGTGCCAGCAGCTTCGAGGGACCTTCCTACGAGCAGTACTTC. Translating it yields CASSFEGPSYEQYF. This chain uses TRBV7-9 with TRBJ2-7; D tentatively reads TRBD1 or TRBD2 (5 bases each). The V gene's germline CDR1 is SEHNR and CDR2 FQNEAQ (reference sequence). Trimming cost V 3 bases and J 1 base, with 10 bases left between them. The CDR3 contains 14 residues.

This clone was seen only a few times. The gene calls are TRBV11-2 and TRBJ1-2; D unclear. The germline gives CDR1 SGHAT, CDR2 FQNNGV. The CDR3 is made up of 13 amino acids. Trimming left V 5 bases short and J 0 bases short, with 7 bases between. The CDR3 sequence is CASSLGPNYGYTF. Written as DNA, the CDR3 is TGTGCCAGCAGCCTGGGTCCTAACTATGGCTACACCTTC.

The V and J genes are TRBV2 and TRBJ2-4, with D unclear. Trimming left V 4 bases short and J 7 bases short, with 14 bases between. The CDR3 has 14 amino acids. Germline assignment: CDR1 SNHLY and CDR2 FYNNEI. In nucleotides, the CDR3 is TGTGCCAGCAGTGTTTCAGCCTCCTTGAACATTCAGTACTTC. Protein product: CASSVSASLNIQYF.

Here the CDR3 reads CASSDSLTYEQYF. The CDR3 DNA is TGTGCCAGCAGTGATTCCTTAACCTACGAGCAGTACTTC. The chain carries TRBV2 and TRBJ2-7, with D unresolved. The CDR3 spans 13 residues. Germline V CDR1 and CDR2: SNHLY, FYNNEI. V was trimmed by 3 bases and J by 2 bases, leaving 8 bases between them.

This chain joins TRBV28 and TRBJ2-5; D is unclear. This CDR3 has 13 amino acids. Per the germline V gene, CDR1 is MDHEN and CDR2 is SYDVKM. With 5 bases removed from V and 5 bases from J, the gap between germline ends came to 12 bases. The CDR3 DNA is TGTGCCAGCAGTCCCGCCGTTGAGGAGACCCAGTACTTC. Translating gives CASSPAVEETQYF.